This T cell receptor beta chain was observed in a study of beta chain features in type 1 diabetes. Overall study findings and caveats: For cells with high TCR expression, cDNA sequencing could yield over-representation. Across all four CD4+ subsets, people with type 1 diabetes showed modestly shorter TCRB CDR3s.

The single heparinised draw taken from each donor contained about 100 mL of blood on average. Sorting with CD45RO/CCR7/CD25/CD127/CD95/CD27 yielded naive, central memory, regulatory and stem-like memory CD4+ cells. cDNA synthesis used the whole RNA isolate, giving expressed TCRB sequences. Sequencing used immunoSEQ multiplex PCR; TCRdb keeps in-frame clones, though not all of them. The repertoire consists of about 390,000 clones, with over 8.5% occurring once and the leading ten covering around 0.66%. Comments on this clone: Its antigen is unknown.

Germline-derived CDR1 and CDR2 are SGHRS and YFSETQ. This CDR3 contains 14 residues. The J segment lost 3 bases and the V segment lost 7 bases, leaving 6 bases of the junction unmatched. The chain is built from TRBV5-1 and TRBJ2-7; 11 bases match TRBD2. This TCR came from a man between 25 and 39 years old with type 1 diabetes. Material: central memory CD4+ T cells from blood. The CDR3 loop reads CASSTSGDYYEQYF. The CDR3, as DNA: TGCGCCAGCTCGACTAGCGGGGATTACTACGAGCAGTACTTC.